The 27 T cell receptor beta chains below all came from one sample that was sequenced in a study of blood T cell repertoires in COVID-19. Assay used: immunoSEQ multiplex PCR; TCRdb lists only in-frame clones, some missing. The sample lists 90,000 to 110,000 clones, approximately 82% occurring once. Sequenced: peripheral blood. All receptors derive from a woman older than 75 with active or convalescent COVID-19.

The chain is built from TRBV7-3 and TRBJ2-2, with a tentative D call TRBD1 (6 bases). Trimming stripped 5 bases from V and 4 bases from J, with 17 bases between. The CDR3 consists of 16 residues. Per the germline V gene, CDR1 is SGHTA and CDR2 is FQGTGA. Here the CDR3 reads CASSQSFRGRTGELFF. The CDR3 bases are TGTGCCAGCAGCCAATCATTCAGGGGCCGCACCGGGGAGCTGTTTTTT.

The chain links TRBV5-4 to TRBJ2-7; TRBD2 agrees at 8 bases. The CDR3 contains 14 residues. With V trimmed by 2 bases and J by 3 bases, 4 bases remained unmatched. Germline V lookup: CDR1 SGHNT, CDR2 YYREEE (reference sequence). The CDR3 reads CASSLGLALYEQYF. CDR3 sequence (DNA): TGTGCCAGCAGCTTAGGACTAGCCCTCTACGAGCAGTACTTC.

The chain combines TRBV5-8 with TRBJ2-7; D gene uncertain. This CDR3 is 11 amino acids long. Germline CDR1 and CDR2: SGHTS and YDEGEE. Trimming left V 2 bases short and J 4 bases short, with 4 bases between. CDR3 sequence (DNA): TGTGCCAGCAGCTTCAGATACGAGCAGTACTTC. Translation: CASSFRYEQYF.

The chain uses TRBV7-9 and TRBJ1-1; the D is unclear. CDR3 size: 13 residues. Germline V gives CDR1 SEHNR, CDR2 FQNEAQ (reference sequence). V dropped 2 bases and J dropped 10 bases, with 14 bases sitting between them. DNA of the CDR3: TGTGCCAGCAGCTTACAGCTGGGCTCTGCAGCTTTCTTT. Translation: CASSLQLGSAAFF.

The chain links TRBV11-3 to TRBJ2-7; TRBD2 aligns across 9 bases. With V trimmed by 2 bases and J by 4 bases, 6 bases remained unmatched. Germline assignment: CDR1 SGHNT and CDR2 YENEEA. The CDR3 contains 15 residues. This CDR3 reads CASSLSAGGPYEQYF. The CDR3 DNA is TGTGCCAGCAGCTTATCGGCGGGAGGGCCGTACGAGCAGTACTTC. The whole variable domain, filled in from reference TRBV11-3 and TRBJ2-7, reads EAGVVQSPRYKIIEKKQPVAFWCNPISGHNTLYWYLQNLGQGPELLIRYENEEAVDDSQLPKDRFSAERLKGVDSTLKIQPAELGDSAVYLCASSLSAGGPYEQYFGPGTRLTVT.

The V call is TRBV6-1, the J call TRBJ1-6, with a possible D match to TRBD1 (5 bases). This CDR3 contains 18 residues. Between the trimmed V and J ends, which lost 4 bases and 5 bases, there was a span of 21 bases. CDR1 and CDR2 from the germline V gene are MNHNS and SASEGT. As DNA, the CDR3 is TGTGCCAGCAGTGGGACACCGGGACTTGAAACCCATAATTCACCCCTCCACTTT. It is translated as CASSGTPGLETHNSPLHF.

The V and J genes are TRBV12-3 or TRBV12-4 and TRBJ2-7; 8 bases agree with TRBD2. The CDR3 consists of 12 residues. V lost 5 bases and J lost 7; bases outside the gene matches: 4. The CDR3: CASSPSSGEQYF. The CDR3 nucleotides read TGTGCCAGCAGTCCCTCTAGCGGGGAGCAGTACTTC.

The V and J genes are TRBV6-6 and TRBJ2-3, with 11 bases aligning to TRBD2. The CDR3 spans 17 residues. J was trimmed by 6 bases and V by 5 bases; bases with no gene match: 13. CDR1 is MNHNY and CDR2 is SVGAGI in the germline V gene (reference sequence). The CDR3: CASSPLAGGPGRDTQYF. In DNA form, the CDR3 reads TGTGCCAGCAGTCCGTTAGCGGGAGGGCCAGGTCGCGATACGCAGTATTTT.

J is TRBJ1-4 and V is TRBV7-9; TRBD1 matches 11 bases. This CDR3 is 14 amino acids long. Germline CDR1 is SEHNR and CDR2 is FQNEAQ (reference sequence). J lost 8 bases, V lost 3 bases, and 2 bases had no gene match. Here the CDR3 DNA reads TGTGCCAGCAGCTTGGACAGGGGGCTCGAAAAACTGTTTTTT. Its protein is CASSLDRGLEKLFF.

The rearrangement joins TRBV10-3 to TRBJ1-5; 7 bases fit TRBD1. The CDR3 runs to 14 residues. J lost 2 bases, V lost 6 bases, and 4 bases had no gene match. From germline, CDR1 is ENHRY and CDR2 SYGVKD. The CDR3 region has the DNA TGTGCCATCAGCGACAGGGAACGCAATCAGCCCCAGCATTTT. It specifies CAISDRERNQPQHF.

The V call is TRBV3-1 (or the pseudogene TRBV3-2), the J call TRBJ1-2; no firm D call. The CDR3 is 15 residues long. V gave up 0 bases and J gave up 5 bases, with 13 bases separating them. Germline assignment: CDR1 LGHDT and CDR2 YNNKEL (reference sequence). Here the CDR3 DNA reads TGTGCCAGCAGCCAAGATCGGGCGGGGAATTATGGCTACACCTTC. This codes for CASSQDRAGNYGYTF.

The V gene is TRBV27, the J gene TRBJ1-2; D gene ambiguous. Germline V gives CDR1 MNHEY, CDR2 SMNVEV (reference sequence). Trimming pared 5 bases from V and 1 base from J, leaving 8 bases between. The CDR3 sequence is 13 residues long. The CDR3 DNA follows: TGTGCCAGCAGTCTCAGACTTAACTATGGCTACACCTTC. Amino acids: CASSLRLNYGYTF.

Only one count was recorded for this clone. V is TRBV29-1 and J is TRBJ2-1, with TRBD2 identical over 14 bases. V lost 4 bases to trimming and J lost 2 bases; unmatched junction nucleotides: 4. The CDR3 is made up of 16 amino acids. The germline CDR1 and CDR2 sequences are SQVTM and ANQGSEA. CDR3 sequence: CSVVATSGRAYNEQFF. The CDR3 DNA reads TGCAGCGTTGTGGCGACTAGCGGGAGGGCCTACAATGAGCAGTTCTTC.

The gene calls are TRBV5-1 and TRBJ1-1, with D possibly matching TRBD1 (5 bases). The CDR3 has 13 amino acids. The V and J ends lost 1 base and 4 bases respectively, with 8 bases between them. Germline CDR1 SGHRS, CDR2 YFSETQ. CDR3 amino acids: CASSLLGGTEAFF. The CDR3 DNA is TGCGCCAGCAGCTTGTTGGGGGGCACTGAAGCTTTCTTT.

The chain uses TRBV5-1 and TRBJ2-7; D might be TRBD2 (6 bases). This CDR3 is built from 15 residues. V gave up 4 bases and J gave up 3 bases, with 17 bases separating them. Germline assignment: CDR1 SGHRS and CDR2 YFSETQ. CDR3 nucleotide sequence: TGCGCCAGCAGCACAGCGGGCAGAGCTCTCTACGAGCAGTACTTC. Translating it yields CASSTAGRALYEQYF.

J is TRBJ1-2 and V is TRBV29-1; TRBD1 agrees at 7 bases. CDR3 size: 14 residues. CDR1 is SQVTM, CDR2 ANQGSEA, per germline. Unmatched junction bases numbered 10, after V lost 5 bases and J lost 4 bases. CDR3 DNA sequence: TGCAGCGTTACAGGGGAAAAATCTTTCTATGGCTACACCTTC. Its translation is CSVTGEKSFYGYTF. The variable domain in full, with the rest retrieved from reference TRBV29-1 and TRBJ1-2, is SAVISQKPSRDICQRGTSLTIQCQVDSQVTMMFWYRQQPGQSLTLIATANQGSEATYESGFVIDKFPISRPNLTFSTLTVSNMSPEDSSIYLCSVTGEKSFYGYTFGSGTRLTVV.

The chain carries TRBV5-1 and TRBJ1-2, with D perhaps matching TRBD1 (6 bases). CDR3 length equals 14 residues. V was trimmed by 3 bases and J by 6 bases, leaving 15 bases between them. In germline, CDR1 is SGHRS, CDR2 YFSETQ. This CDR3 is CASSSGVRGDGYTF. The CDR3 bases are TGCGCCAGCAGCTCAGGGGTTAGAGGGGATGGCTACACCTTC.

This clone was detected only a few times. This chain uses TRBV15 with TRBJ2-5, with 8 bases fitting TRBD1. With V trimmed by 0 bases and J by 4 bases, 1 base remained unmatched. The CDR3 is made up of 14 amino acids. The germline V gene encodes CDR1 LNHNV and CDR2 YYDKDF (reference sequence). Here the CDR3 reads CATSRDQGAETQYF. CDR3 nucleotides: TGTGCCACCAGCAGAGATCAGGGGGCAGAGACCCAGTACTTC.

The V gene is TRBV6-5, the J gene TRBJ1-5; 9 nucleotides line up with TRBD1. With 6 bases clipped from V and 0 bases from J, the junction kept 3 bases outside the gene matches. The CDR3 covers 15 residues. Looked up from germline, CDR1 is MNHEY and CDR2 is SVGAGI. The CDR3, as DNA: TGTGCCAGCAGACTGGGACAGGGTAGCAATCAGCCCCAGCATTTT. It codes for CASRLGQGSNQPQHF.

CDR3 nucleotide sequence: TGTGCCAGCTCACCAGCGGGACGACAGGGGACGGGTGAGCAGTTCTTC. It is translated as CASSPAGRQGTGEQFF. This chain connects TRBV18 to TRBJ2-1, with 8 bases aligning to TRBD1. Germline CDR1 reads KGHSH; CDR2 reads LQKENI. The CDR3 spans 16 residues. The trim removed 2 bases at V and 9 bases at J, leaving 12 bases unmatched.

This chain connects TRBV5-1 to TRBJ1-1; D is ambiguous. Germline V lookup: CDR1 SGHRS, CDR2 YFSETQ. The CDR3 loop spans 13 amino acids. Trimming pared 6 bases from V and 0 bases from J, leaving 9 bases between. CDR3: CASKRYLNTEAFF. The CDR3 nucleotides read TGCGCCAGCAAGCGGTACTTGAACACTGAAGCTTTCTTT.

The chain has TRBV5-1 and TRBJ2-3; 13 bases are shared with TRBD2. V gave up 5 bases and J gave up 4 bases; unmatched junction bases: 7. The CDR3 consists of 16 residues. Germline V gives CDR1 SGHRS, CDR2 YFSETQ. The CDR3 DNA is TGCGCCAGCAGAGGACTAGCGGGAGATAGGGCAGATACGCAGTATTTT. This translates into CASRGLAGDRADTQYF.

V usage is TRBV18 and J usage is TRBJ2-7; tentatively, D is TRBD2 (6 bases). V was cut by 6 bases and J by 4 bases, with 13 bases left in between. This CDR3 is built from 13 residues. From germline, CDR1 is KGHSH and CDR2 LQKENI. CDR3 amino acids: CASSGGALYEQYF. Written as DNA, the CDR3 is TGTGCCAGCTCCGGGGGAGCCTTGTACGAGCAGTACTTC.

J is TRBJ2-1 and V is TRBV14, with D perhaps TRBD2 (6 bases). The CDR3 runs 16 residues. V was clipped by 4 bases and J by 4 bases, with 17 bases between them. Germline CDR1 reads SGHDN; CDR2 reads FVKESK. CDR3 region: CASSPYGGLFYNEQFF. CDR3 bases: TGTGCCAGCAGCCCCTATGGGGGGTTATTTTACAATGAGCAGTTCTTC.

The chain links TRBV5-1 to TRBJ2-3; 8 bases fit TRBD1. CDR3 length equals 15 residues. J was trimmed by 6 bases and V by 0 bases; bases with no gene match: 6. Germline loops: CDR1 SGHRS, CDR2 YFSETQ. The CDR3 loop reads CASSLEPTGADTQYF. The CDR3 nucleotides are TGCGCCAGCAGCTTGGAACCGACAGGGGCGGATACGCAGTATTTT.

J is TRBJ2-1 and V is TRBV2; 10 bases agree with TRBD2. V dropped 6 bases and J dropped 4; count of bases not matched to a gene: 3. This CDR3 has 14 residues. Germline CDR1 reads SNHLY; CDR2 reads FYNNEI. This CDR3 is CASSEREGYNEQFF. The CDR3 DNA follows: TGTGCCAGCAGCGAGCGGGAGGGGTACAATGAGCAGTTCTTC.

Only a few counts were recorded for this clone. V gene TRBV19 combines with J gene TRBJ2-2; 9 bases map to TRBD2. The trim removed 4 bases at V and 6 bases at J, leaving 9 bases unmatched. Germline loops: CDR1 LNHDA, CDR2 SQIVND (reference sequence). This CDR3 has 16 amino acids. The CDR3 region has the DNA TGTGCCAGTAGTAGGTTAGCGGGAGCGCGGTCCGGGGAGCTGTTTTTT. It translates to CASSRLAGARSGELFF. Looking up the rest from reference TRBV19 and TRBJ2-2 gives the full variable domain: DGGITQSPKYLFRKEGQNVTLSCEQNLNHDAMYWYRQDPGQGLRLIYYSQIVNDFQKGDIAEGYSVSREKKESFPLTVTSAQKNPTAFYLCASSRLAGARSGELFFGEGSRLTVL.